These T cell receptor beta chains were read from a single sample in a study of CD8 T cells in ankylosing spondylitis. TCRdb re-analysed the 5' RACE reads in MiXCR, keeping a single row per CDR3 protein. This sample has hundreds of thousands of distinct CDR3 sequences, with 10% to 15% found just once. Sequencing used blood, either unsorted or a sorted T cell fraction (not recorded which). The source of these receptors is a male donor with ankylosing spondylitis. The CDR3 runs from the conserved cysteine through the conserved F or W. D genes are given only for firm matches. Some rows have no size entry. The others give once, few or many, or a class for an expanded clone.

v_call: TRBV25-1; clone_size: NA; d_call: NA; cdr3_aa: CASSENSYSYEQYF
v_call: TRBV2; clone_size: few; d_call: TRBD2; cdr3_aa: CASSEGPSGTSTDTQYF
v_call: TRBV20-1; clone_size: many; d_call: NA; cdr3_aa: CSAAHGNTIYF
v_call: TRBV4-1; clone_size: NA; d_call: NA; cdr3_aa: CASSRSRARARENIQYF
v_call: TRBV5-1; clone_size: NA; d_call: NA; cdr3_aa: CASSLEHTGHGYTF
v_call: TRBV20-1; clone_size: few; d_call: TRBD1; cdr3_aa: CSARQSTGANIQYF
v_call: TRBV6-2/TRBV6-3; clone_size: NA; d_call: NA; cdr3_aa: CATRGDGNGELFF
v_call: TRBV11-3; clone_size: NA; d_call: NA; cdr3_aa: CASSFGISDLETQYF
v_call: TRBV7-2; clone_size: NA; d_call: NA; cdr3_aa: CASTRANTGELFF
v_call: TRBV3-1; clone_size: NA; d_call: NA; cdr3_aa: CASSHSDRWETEAFF
v_call: TRBV20-1; clone_size: NA; d_call: NA; cdr3_aa: CSAQDPLRTYNEQFF
v_call: TRBV20-1; clone_size: NA; d_call: NA; cdr3_aa: CSAREGGHGINEQFF
v_call: TRBV28; clone_size: NA; d_call: NA; cdr3_aa: CASNVGAAGYTF
v_call: TRBV28; clone_size: NA; d_call: NA; cdr3_aa: CASSPPMGGRNQPQHF
v_call: TRBV15; clone_size: many; d_call: NA; cdr3_aa: CATSRGGSSYEQYF
v_call: TRBV29-1; clone_size: few; d_call: NA; cdr3_aa: CSVGEGYEKLFF
v_call: TRBV7-6; clone_size: few; d_call: NA; cdr3_aa: CASSARTIFTGNTIYF
v_call: TRBV20-1; clone_size: many; d_call: NA; cdr3_aa: CSARDSNTEAFF
v_call: TRBV7-2; clone_size: NA; d_call: NA; cdr3_aa: CASSYRGPVDTQYF
v_call: TRBV7-2; clone_size: few; d_call: NA; cdr3_aa: CASSLHLRKNTEAFF
v_call: TRBV4-2; clone_size: many; d_call: TRBD1; cdr3_aa: CASSQITGGGNTGELFF
v_call: TRBV7-9; clone_size: few; d_call: TRBD2; cdr3_aa: CASSSVLGSGTYNEQFF
v_call: TRBV19; clone_size: many; d_call: NA; cdr3_aa: CASSINRDNYGYTF
v_call: TRBV20-1; clone_size: few; d_call: TRBD1; cdr3_aa: CSAFEGQGQETQYF
v_call: TRBV12-3/TRBV12-4; clone_size: few; d_call: TRBD1; cdr3_aa: CASSSGDRGMAETQYF
v_call: TRBV10-3; clone_size: few; d_call: NA; cdr3_aa: CAISEQAGMGPSGNTIYF
v_call: TRBV7-2; clone_size: many; d_call: NA; cdr3_aa: CASSTLTRIEETQYF
v_call: TRBV7-2; clone_size: NA; d_call: NA; cdr3_aa: CASSPSQAYTGTDTQYF
v_call: TRBV4-1; clone_size: NA; d_call: NA; cdr3_aa: CASRPRGGSNYGYTF
v_call: TRBV12-3/TRBV12-4; clone_size: many; d_call: NA; cdr3_aa: CASSIEGLSGYTF
v_call: TRBV12-3/TRBV12-4; clone_size: few; d_call: TRBD1; cdr3_aa: CASSPTGEISPLHF
v_call: TRBV20-1; clone_size: few; d_call: TRBD2; cdr3_aa: CSASPSSGADNEQFF
v_call: TRBV7-2; clone_size: NA; d_call: TRBD2; cdr3_aa: CASSSTSGRSHEQYF
v_call: TRBV5-1; clone_size: many; d_call: TRBD1; cdr3_aa: CASSSGDRNQPQHF
v_call: TRBV5-1; clone_size: many; d_call: NA; cdr3_aa: CASSSPPPDTQYF
v_call: TRBV7-2; clone_size: NA; d_call: TRBD1; cdr3_aa: CASSLGDRFPYEQYF
v_call: TRBV2; clone_size: few; d_call: NA; cdr3_aa: CASSRAQRGETQYF
v_call: TRBV18; clone_size: few; d_call: NA; cdr3_aa: CASSPPQGSNEQFF
v_call: TRBV10-3; clone_size: NA; d_call: TRBD2; cdr3_aa: CAISETSGRTYEQYF
v_call: TRBV30; clone_size: NA; d_call: NA; cdr3_aa: CAWTRGPAGGELFF
v_call: TRBV29-1; clone_size: NA; d_call: NA; cdr3_aa: CSVAFGNTEDFF
v_call: TRBV9; clone_size: few; d_call: NA; cdr3_aa: CASSGRSSYEQYF
v_call: TRBV4-2; clone_size: NA; d_call: NA; cdr3_aa: CASSQDPGGRGYTF
v_call: TRBV6-1; clone_size: many; d_call: NA; cdr3_aa: CASSGTHTDTQYF
v_call: TRBV7-2; clone_size: many; d_call: NA; cdr3_aa: CASSFWHYNSPLHF
v_call: TRBV12-3/TRBV12-4; clone_size: NA; d_call: NA; cdr3_aa: CASSLARANEKLFF
v_call: TRBV4-3; clone_size: many; d_call: NA; cdr3_aa: CASSQRHDTYNEQFF
v_call: TRBV27; clone_size: few; d_call: NA; cdr3_aa: CASSLASRTGELFF
v_call: TRBV5-1; clone_size: many; d_call: NA; cdr3_aa: CASSFQGPYTEAFF
v_call: TRBV5-1; clone_size: NA; d_call: NA; cdr3_aa: CASSFHPLTSNEQFF
v_call: TRBV20-1; clone_size: few; d_call: NA; cdr3_aa: CSARAPGLRTGELFF
v_call: TRBV5-1; clone_size: few; d_call: NA; cdr3_aa: CASSLGQAEDTQYF
v_call: TRBV20-1; clone_size: NA; d_call: NA; cdr3_aa: CSANQGAYEQYF
v_call: TRBV15; clone_size: few; d_call: NA; cdr3_aa: CATSRDGRSQETQYF
v_call: TRBV5-1; clone_size: NA; d_call: NA; cdr3_aa: CASSPPYGTLDTQYF